A selection of T cell receptor beta chains follows, all from one sample in a study of shared T cell receptors in the human thymus. The method was immunoSEQ multiplex PCR; TCRdb's version includes in-frame clones alone and lacks a portion of them. This sample yields about 380,000 clones, of which 95% are seen a single time; approximately 0.02% belongs to the top ten. Input material: thymocytes. The receptor source for this set is a human donor. CDR3s include the opening cysteine and the closing phenylalanine or tryptophan. The D gene is left open where the match is weak. Size is stated for part of the rows, as once, few or many counts, or as a class when the clone is expanded.

CDR3nt: TGTGCCAGCAGCATCTCCAGAGGGTGCGGAAATCGCAATCAGCCCCAGCATTTT
CDR3aa: CASSISRGCGNRNQPQHF
len: 18
j_gene: TRBJ1-5
d_gene: -
abundance: -
v_gene: TRBV28

CDR3nt: TGTGCCACCAGCGGGATGCCCTTACAGGGGGCGAGGGATACGCAGTATTTT
CDR3aa: CATSGMPLQGARDTQYF
len: 17
j_gene: TRBJ2-3
d_gene: TRBD1
abundance: -
v_gene: TRBV15

CDR3nt: TGTGCCAGCAGCTTAGGGCAGGGACAGTCGAACACCGGGGAGCTGTTTTTT
CDR3aa: CASSLGQGQSNTGELFF
len: 17
j_gene: TRBJ2-2
d_gene: TRBD1
abundance: -
v_gene: TRBV7-9

CDR3nt: TGTGCCAGCGGGGACAGGGACCGGCAAGAGACCCAGTACTTC
CDR3aa: CASGDRDRQETQYF
len: 14
j_gene: TRBJ2-5
d_gene: TRBD1
abundance: -
v_gene: TRBV7-9

CDR3nt: TGTGCCAGCAGCTTCAGTCCGGGAGGGGCAGATACGCAGTATTTT
CDR3aa: CASSFSPGGADTQYF
len: 15
j_gene: TRBJ2-3
d_gene: TRBD2
abundance: -
v_gene: TRBV5-6

CDR3nt: TGTGCCAGCAGTTCCGCAGACTATGGCTACACCTTC
CDR3aa: CASSSADYGYTF
len: 12
j_gene: TRBJ1-2
d_gene: -
abundance: -
v_gene: TRBV6-5

CDR3nt: TGTGCCAGCAGCCTCCTTTCGGGACGCATTCCCGAGGGCTATGGCTACACCTTC
CDR3aa: CASSLLSGRIPEGYGYTF
len: 18
j_gene: TRBJ1-2
d_gene: -
abundance: -
v_gene: TRBV14

CDR3nt: TGCGCCAGCAGCCAAGTGGCAGTCTCTGGGGCCAACGTCCTGACTTTC
CDR3aa: CASSQVAVSGANVLTF
len: 16
j_gene: TRBJ2-6
d_gene: -
abundance: once
v_gene: TRBV4-3

CDR3nt: TGTGCCAGCAGTGTTGGACAACCCTCTGGGGCCAACGTCCTGACTTTC
CDR3aa: CASSVGQPSGANVLTF
len: 16
j_gene: TRBJ2-6
d_gene: -
abundance: -
v_gene: TRBV6-1

CDR3nt: TGTGCCAGCAGCCAAGGCAGTACGAACACCGGGGAGCTGTTTTTT
CDR3aa: CASSQGSTNTGELFF
len: 15
j_gene: TRBJ2-2
d_gene: -
abundance: -
v_gene: TRBV14

CDR3nt: TGTGCCAGCAGCTTAAGAGGGCATGGTAGCAATCAGCCCCAGCATTTT
CDR3aa: CASSLRGHGSNQPQHF
len: 16
j_gene: TRBJ1-5
d_gene: -
abundance: -
v_gene: TRBV7-3

CDR3nt: TGTGCCAGCAGTCCATACGACAGGGACAATGAGCAGTTCTTC
CDR3aa: CASSPYDRDNEQFF
len: 14
j_gene: TRBJ2-1
d_gene: TRBD1
abundance: -
v_gene: TRBV27

CDR3nt: TGTGCTAGCAGCTTAGCAGGGACTAGCGGTCCTAATGAGCAGTTCTTC
CDR3aa: CASSLAGTSGPNEQFF
len: 16
j_gene: TRBJ2-1
d_gene: TRBD2
abundance: -
v_gene: TRBV7-7

CDR3nt: TGTGCCAGCAGCTTGGTGGCAGGCCATAGCTACGAGCAGTACTTC
CDR3aa: CASSLVAGHSYEQYF
len: 15
j_gene: TRBJ2-7
d_gene: -
abundance: once
v_gene: TRBV5-6

CDR3nt: TGTGCCAGCAGTTCTTTCCTTTACAGCCTCGGTCCTTCAACCGGGGAGCTGTTTTTT
CDR3aa: CASSSFLYSLGPSTGELFF
len: 19
j_gene: TRBJ2-2
d_gene: -
abundance: -
v_gene: TRBV27

CDR3nt: TGTGCCATCAGTGGGGATAGGGAGCAGGGCTCCTACGAGCAGTACTTC
CDR3aa: CAISGDREQGSYEQYF
len: 16
j_gene: TRBJ2-7
d_gene: -
abundance: -
v_gene: TRBV10-3

CDR3nt: TGTGCCAGCAGTTTAGGACCCGGGATGATTACACCCGGGGAGCTGTTTTTT
CDR3aa: CASSLGPGMITPGELFF
len: 17
j_gene: TRBJ2-2
d_gene: -
abundance: -
v_gene: TRBV27

CDR3nt: TGTGCCAGTAGCCCTACCCGGGACAGGCATGGCTACACCTTC
CDR3aa: CASSPTRDRHGYTF
len: 14
j_gene: TRBJ1-2
d_gene: TRBD1
abundance: -
v_gene: TRBV19

CDR3nt: TGTGCCAGCAGCCACCTTCTCGGACCTTACACAGATACGCAGTATTTT
CDR3aa: CASSHLLGPYTDTQYF
len: 16
j_gene: TRBJ2-3
d_gene: -
abundance: -
v_gene: TRBV14

CDR3nt: TGCGCCAGCAGACCCGGGACAGGGAGCGCCTACGAGCAGTACTTC
CDR3aa: CASRPGTGSAYEQYF
len: 15
j_gene: TRBJ2-7
d_gene: TRBD1
abundance: -
v_gene: TRBV5-1

CDR3nt: TGTGCCAGCAGTGCCTCCCCTGAACCAAATGAAAAACTGTTTTTT
CDR3aa: CASSASPEPNEKLFF
len: 15
j_gene: TRBJ1-4
d_gene: -
abundance: -
v_gene: TRBV25-1

CDR3nt: TGTGCCAGCAGTTTGGATGGACAGCTCAGCACTAATGAAAAACTGTTTTTT
CDR3aa: CASSLDGQLSTNEKLFF
len: 17
j_gene: TRBJ1-4
d_gene: -
abundance: -
v_gene: TRBV27

CDR3nt: TGTGCCAGCAGCCAAGATGTAACTAGCGGGACCTACGAGCAGTACTTC
CDR3aa: CASSQDVTSGTYEQYF
len: 16
j_gene: TRBJ2-7
d_gene: TRBD2
abundance: -
v_gene: TRBV14

CDR3nt: TGCGCCAGCAGCCAAGATGATAGCGCGCCGCCCCAGCATTTT
CDR3aa: CASSQDDSAPPQHF
len: 14
j_gene: TRBJ1-5
d_gene: -
abundance: -
v_gene: TRBV4-3

CDR3nt: TGTGCCTGCGGACGGGAAACTCGCTACACCTTC
CDR3aa: CACGRETRYTF
len: 11
j_gene: TRBJ1-2
d_gene: -
abundance: few
v_gene: TRBV30

CDR3nt: TGTGCCAGCTCACCACGGGGTCGCGAGCGTTGCAATGAGCAGTTCTTC
CDR3aa: CASSPRGRERCNEQFF
len: 16
j_gene: TRBJ2-1
d_gene: -
abundance: -
v_gene: TRBV18

CDR3nt: TGTGCCAGCAGTCCGGAACTTGGAAACACCATATATTTT
CDR3aa: CASSPELGNTIYF
len: 13
j_gene: TRBJ1-3
d_gene: -
abundance: -
v_gene: TRBV28

CDR3nt: TGTGCCAGCACCCAGACCCCCCGGACTAGCGGGAGGGGGGTGGATGAGCAGTTCTTC
CDR3aa: CASTQTPRTSGRGVDEQFF
len: 19
j_gene: TRBJ2-1
d_gene: TRBD2
abundance: -
v_gene: TRBV7-2

CDR3nt: TGTGCCTGGAGTGGACTCAATCCTAGCGGCCGGTATAATGAGCAGTTCTTC
CDR3aa: CAWSGLNPSGRYNEQFF
len: 17
j_gene: TRBJ2-1
d_gene: TRBD2
abundance: -
v_gene: TRBV30

CDR3nt: TGTGCCAGCAGCGTAGCCCCTGGGGGGACATATGGCTACACCTTC
CDR3aa: CASSVAPGGTYGYTF
len: 15
j_gene: TRBJ1-2
d_gene: -
abundance: -
v_gene: TRBV9

CDR3nt: TGCGCCAGCAGCCCCGGTGGCAATGAGCAGTTCTTC
CDR3aa: CASSPGGNEQFF
len: 12
j_gene: TRBJ2-1
d_gene: -
abundance: -
v_gene: TRBV5-1

CDR3nt: TGTGCCAGCAGTTCGAACACAGGGTTCGACGAGCAGTACTTC
CDR3aa: CASSSNTGFDEQYF
len: 14
j_gene: TRBJ2-7
d_gene: -
abundance: -
v_gene: TRBV27

CDR3nt: TGTGCCAGCAGTGAGTTGGGCGGGGGAACTGGTAGCAATCAGCCCCAGCATTTT
CDR3aa: CASSELGGGTGSNQPQHF
len: 18
j_gene: TRBJ1-5
d_gene: -
abundance: few
v_gene: TRBV6-1